Reported below is one T cell receptor beta chain. The sample is drawn from a study of T cell responses to AZD1222 COVID-19 vaccine. Sequencing used immunoSEQ multiplex PCR; TCRdb keeps in-frame clones, though not all of them. Among 55,000 to 65,000 clones listed, approximately 83% were seen once. The CDR3 loop spans 14 amino acids. V gave up 0 bases and J gave up 8 bases, with 14 bases separating them. CDR1 and CDR2 (germline): SGHRS, YFSETQ. The clonotype comes from an adult in good health. The specimen comprised peripheral blood, sampled on day 0 of AZD1222 vaccination. The genes are TRBV5-1 and TRBJ1-2, with D possibly TRBD1 on 5 matching bases. CDR3 sequence (DNA): TGCGCCAGCAGCTTGGAGGCAGGGTTACGGGGCTACACCTTC. Translation gives CASSLEAGLRGYTF.